This T cell receptor (beta chain) stems from a study of blood T cell repertoires in COVID-19. Across the whole study: T cells, B-cell-depleted T cells, or PBMCs supplied cDNA or gDNA.

Original data processing: It was from reference gene primer amplification that nucleated cell counts were estimated. The repertoire was sequenced with immunoSEQ multiplex PCR; TCRdb's copy has only in-frame clones and lacks some. V and J calls and clone size are copied from that table; D and trimming were computed from the DNA. In the table there are about 200,000 clones, roughly 84% of which are singletons. This CDR3 has 14 residues. V lost 1 base and J 2 bases, leaving 8 bases between the germline ends. CDR1 and CDR2 (germline): SNHLY, FYNNEI. Donors in Cohort 3 who had recovered were those with two negative PCRs, healthcare professional clearance, or resolution of their symptoms.

Material: PBMCs or T cells enriched from blood (not recorded which). This sequence joins TRBV2 and TRBJ1-1; no firm D call. This TCR came from a man aged 40-49 years who had recovered from COVID-19. Here the CDR3 reads CASSEVSGNTEAFF. The CDR3 nucleotides read TGTGCCAGCAGTGAAGTGAGTGGTAACACTGAAGCTTTCTTT.